The T cell receptor beta chain under discussion was sequenced for a study of CD8 T cells in Susac syndrome (dated by TCRdb to about 2019). Study-level background: Whether CD8+ T cell activation and differentiation in Susac syndrome was antigen driven was tested using repertoire sequencing. CD8+ T cell repertoire clonality was compared between 11 to 12 healthy donors, approximately 14 Susac syndrome patients and 15 multiple sclerosis patients. Study-level results and caveats: The TCR sequencing and HLA analysis was acknowledged to have included a relatively small number of individuals.

RNA was extracted using the RNeasy kit, and roughly 0.5 to 1 ug of the RNA was reverse transcribed with random hexamers. The immunoSEQ multiplex PCR assay, which covers 54 Vbeta and 13 Jbeta segments, was used to amplify TCR beta CDR3 regions. To correct PCR amplification bias, a synthetic template baseline was used for both primer optimization and computational correction. Per the original workflow: Reads were annotated to V, D and J genes according to IMGT and were analyzed with immunoSEQ Analyzer, with only productive sequences retained. Clonality was calculated as one minus the Shannon entropy normalized by log2 of the number of productive unique sequences. Public and private clones were assessed among the 100 most prevalent clones of each patient and control. Susac-specific clones were defined as absent from healthy and MS cohorts, about 1,000 published viral clones and other ImmuneACCESS disease sequences. TCRdb passed the public sequencing reads through fastp at Q25 and MiXCR, retaining productive beta sequences. Records with the same CDR3 protein are collapsed into one entry carrying the most frequent genes and DNA. The V and J calls shown here were made by TCRdb, not taken from the authors' results. This sample gives 150,000 or so distinct CDR3 sequences in total; approximately 93% of them show up just once. The biggest ten clones account for around 0.21% of the sample.

High-throughput TCR beta sequencing profiled peripheral blood CD8+ and CD4+ T cells from healthy donors, Susac syndrome patients and multiple sclerosis patients. Treatment-naive patients with stable or active relapsing-remitting disease fulfilling revised McDonald criteria were used as multiple sclerosis controls. Bulk CD8+ and CD4+ T cells were purified by magnetic negative isolation, whereas CD8+ TEMRA cells were enriched by FACS. Blood was drawn into EDTA tubes, processed within 24 hours, and PBMCs were isolated by density gradient centrifugation. PBMCs intended for TCR sequencing were cryopreserved in liquid nitrogen and were subsequently thawed in a 37 degrees C water bath. Purity of sorted or isolated CD4+, CD8+ and CD8+ TEMRA cells was at least 90%. The CDR3 sequence holds 11 residues, the cysteine and phenylalanine included. The CDR3 DNA has 33 bases and is translated from base 1. Sequences MNHEY (CDR1) and SMNVEV (CDR2) are obtained from the germline V gene (reference sequence). V is clipped by 7 bases and J by 12 bases, and the sequence between their germline boundaries is 12 bases long.

Regarding this clonotype: This receptor's antigen is unknown. No much larger clone is present one base from it, and per-base qualities are unavailable.

The sample was CD8+ T cells from PBMCs. Here the chain combines TRBV27 and TRBJ2-2; the best D guess is TRBD2, with 5 bases matching. The TCR comes from a human donor with multiple sclerosis. The DNA sequence reads TGTGCCAGCATGAACACGGGGAAGCTGTTTTTT. This encodes CASMNTGKLFF.